This T cell receptor beta chain was recorded in a study of blood T cell repertoires in COVID-19. Study overall: Samples representing acute and convalescent COVID-19 were sourced from the United States, Italy and Spain. The analysed material was cDNA or gDNA that came from T cells, B-cell-depleted T cells, or PBMCs.

Per the germline V gene, CDR1 is MNHEY and CDR2 is SVGAGI. The V and J ends lost 0 bases and 7 bases respectively, with 16 bases between them. The CDR3 spans 15 residues. Per the original data handling: Quantification of nucleated cells was approximated via reference gene primer amplification. TCRdb's table, derived via immunoSEQ multiplex PCR, lists solely in-frame clones and lacks some. That table is the source of V, J and clone size, and D and trimming were worked out from the DNA. This repertoire shows under 250,000 clones, roughly 86% found once; its top ten account for 4%. The chain joins TRBV6-5 to TRBJ2-7; D is perhaps TRBD2 (5 bases). The TCR sequence derives from a man between 50 and 59 years old with acute or convalescent COVID-19. Sample: peripheral blood. DNA of the CDR3: TGTGCCAGCAGTTACTCGATGGCGGACTCGTATGAGCAGTACTTC. Its translation is CASSYSMADSYEQYF.